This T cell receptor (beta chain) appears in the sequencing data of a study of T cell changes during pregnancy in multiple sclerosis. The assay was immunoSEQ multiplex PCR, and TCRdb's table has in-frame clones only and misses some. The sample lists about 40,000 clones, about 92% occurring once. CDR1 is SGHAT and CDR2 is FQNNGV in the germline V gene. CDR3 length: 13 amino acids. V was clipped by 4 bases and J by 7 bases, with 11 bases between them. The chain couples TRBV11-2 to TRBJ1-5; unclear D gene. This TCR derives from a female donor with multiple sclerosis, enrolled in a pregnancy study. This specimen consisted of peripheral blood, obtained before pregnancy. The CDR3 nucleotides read TGTGCCAGCAGCTACGGGTCCGGCCAGCCCCAGCATTTT. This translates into CASSYGSGQPQHF.